Below, 20 T cell receptor beta chains from the same sample are listed, as sequenced in a study of blood T cell repertoires in COVID-19. The method was immunoSEQ multiplex PCR; TCRdb's version includes in-frame clones alone and lacks a portion of them. The repertoire holds under 75,000 clones, with about 81% as singletons. The sequencing input was peripheral blood. These receptors all come from a man aged 80 or over with acute or convalescent COVID-19.

The chain carries TRBV12-3 or TRBV12-4 and TRBJ2-2; unclear D gene. The CDR3 is made up of 12 amino acids. Trimming took 3 bases from V and 5 from J, leaving 4 bases between them. The CDR3 nucleotides are TGTGCCAGCAGTTTGACAACCGGGGAGCTGTTTTTT. Protein sequence: CASSLTTGELFF.

This clone was observed a handful of times. V gene TRBV10-2 combines with J gene TRBJ1-2; possibly TRBD1 for D (6 bases). CDR1 and CDR2 (germline): WSHSY, SAAADI. The CDR3 runs to 13 residues. Between the trimmed V and J ends, which lost 10 bases and 7 bases, there was a span of 19 bases. CDR3 DNA: TGCGCCACATTATCCACAGGGCAAGGTGGCTACACCTTC. It codes for CATLSTGQGGYTF.

The chain recombines TRBV19 with TRBJ2-1; no definite D call. From germline, CDR1 is LNHDA and CDR2 SQIVND (reference sequence). Trimming shortened V by 10 bases and J by 2 bases, and 18 bases separated the two germline ends. The CDR3 totals 15 residues. The CDR3 is CATLSPGSTYNEQFF. The CDR3 bases are TGTGCCACTCTGTCTCCGGGTAGCACCTACAATGAGCAGTTCTTC.

V is TRBV20-1 and J is TRBJ1-1; perhaps TRBD1 as D (6 bases). This CDR3 has 14 amino acids. Trimming removed 3 bases at V and 1 base at J, with 12 bases between. Germline lookup yields CDR1 DFQATT and CDR2 SNEGSKA (reference sequence). The CDR3 region is CSASFWGRNTEAFF. Written as DNA, the CDR3 is TGCAGTGCTAGTTTTTGGGGGCGGAACACTGAAGCTTTCTTT.

Written as DNA, the CDR3 is TGCGCCAGCAGCCAAGCCTCTAGCGCGACCTCTGGGGCCAACGTCCTGACTTTC. Translating gives CASSQASSATSGANVLTF. This chain connects TRBV4-3 to TRBJ2-6; possibly TRBD2 for D (6 bases). The CDR3 is made up of 18 amino acids. The germline V gene has CDR1 LGHNA and CDR2 YSLEER. The V end lost 1 base, the J end lost 0 bases, and 13 bases lay between the germline ends.

The chain employs TRBV28 and TRBJ1-5; 8 positions match TRBD1. V shed 7 bases and J 3 bases; nucleotides not matched to a gene: 11. CDR3 length: 16 amino acids. Germline V lookup: CDR1 MDHEN, CDR2 SYDVKM. The CDR3 loop is CASTRPRQGLNQPQHF. Written as DNA, the CDR3 is TGTGCCAGCACTCGGCCAAGACAGGGGCTCAATCAGCCCCAGCATTTT.

The rearrangement joins TRBV7-2 to TRBJ2-1; 10 bases fit TRBD2. Germline loops: CDR1 SGHTA, CDR2 FQGNSA. The CDR3 has 14 residues. With 5 bases clipped from V and 10 bases from J, the junction kept 8 bases outside the gene matches. This CDR3 reads CASSLVPSGGEQFF. Written as DNA, the CDR3 is TGTGCCAGCAGCCTTGTCCCTAGCGGGGGAGAGCAGTTCTTC.

The J gene is TRBJ2-3, the V gene TRBV5-1, with D perhaps TRBD2 (5 bases). The CDR3 loop spans 15 amino acids. Trimming pared 1 base from V and 0 bases from J, leaving 9 bases between. Germline CDR1 SGHRS, CDR2 YFSETQ. The CDR3 is CASSLYAGSTDTQYF. Written as DNA, the CDR3 is TGCGCCAGCAGCTTGTACGCGGGCAGCACAGATACGCAGTATTTT.

The CDR3 spells CSASFRDRGYYGYTF. The DNA of the CDR3 is TGCAGTGCTAGTTTCCGGGACAGGGGATACTATGGCTACACCTTC. The chain is built from TRBV20-1 and TRBJ1-2, with 10 bases that match TRBD1. The junction had 7 bases not matched to a gene; V was cut back by 3 bases and J by 3 bases. The germline V gene encodes CDR1 DFQATT and CDR2 SNEGSKA (reference sequence). The CDR3 is 15 amino acids.

This rearrangement joins TRBV5-1 to TRBJ1-4; D is ambiguous. The CDR3 is 12 amino acids. The germline V gene has CDR1 SGHRS and CDR2 YFSETQ. V was shortened by 4 bases and J by 7 bases, with 8 bases between the two germline ends. The CDR3 reads CASSMRGEKLFF. The CDR3 DNA reads TGCGCCAGCAGCATGAGAGGTGAAAAACTGTTTTTT.

J is TRBJ2-3 and V is TRBV7-2; 8 bases are a match to TRBD2. V lost 6 bases to trimming and J lost 6 bases; unmatched junction nucleotides: 11. Germline CDR1 SGHTA, CDR2 FQGNSA. The length of the CDR3 is 15 residues. CDR3 sequence: CASSSQLAGGDTQYF. In nucleotides, the CDR3 is TGTGCCAGCAGTTCCCAGCTAGCGGGCGGGGATACGCAGTATTTT.

The rearrangement uses TRBV18 and TRBJ1-4; 11 positions agree with TRBD1. This CDR3 comprises 19 residues. Trimming removed 2 bases from V and 0 bases from J; junction bases left unmatched: 8. The germline gives CDR1 KGHSH, CDR2 LQKENI. This chain's CDR3 is CASSPTPDRGLATNEKLFF. CDR3 bases: TGTGCCAGCTCACCAACCCCGGACAGGGGGCTTGCAACTAATGAAAAACTGTTTTTT.

V usage is TRBV20-1 and J usage is TRBJ2-1; D remains unclear. The germline gives CDR1 DFQATT, CDR2 SNEGSKA (reference sequence). Trimming cost V 2 bases and J 8 bases, with 7 bases left between them. CDR3 length: 11 amino acids. The CDR3 nucleotides read TGCAGTGCTAGACCGTCGTATGAGCAGTTCTTC. Amino acids: CSARPSYEQFF.

This clone was seen only a few times. The CDR3 sequence: CASSPTDTGVYEKLFF. The CDR3 nucleotides read TGTGCCAGCTCACCGACAGATACAGGGGTATATGAAAAACTGTTTTTT. The V call is TRBV18, the J call TRBJ1-4; 7 bases fit TRBD1. CDR1 KGHSH and CDR2 LQKENI come from the germline V gene. The V gene end was trimmed by 3 bases and the J gene end by 6 bases; junction bases not matched to a gene: 10. CDR3 size: 16 residues. The full variable domain, with the rest looked up from reference TRBV18 and TRBJ1-4, is NAGVMQNPRHLVRRRGQEARLRCSPMKGHSHVYWYRQLPEEGLKFMVYLQKENIIDESGMPKERFSAEFPKEGPSILRIQQVVRGDSAAYFCASSPTDTGVYEKLFFGSGTQLSVL.

This chain links TRBV5-6 with TRBJ1-1; possible D gene TRBD1, 5 bases. CDR1 is SGHDT, CDR2 YYEEEE, per germline. V was shortened by 1 base and J by 4 bases, with 11 bases between the two germline ends. The CDR3 extends over 14 amino acids. CDR3 coding DNA: TGTGCCAGCAGCTTGACAGGCCTGGCCACTGAAGCTTTCTTT. It is translated as CASSLTGLATEAFF.

This clone was observed a few times. DNA for the CDR3: TGTGCCAGCAGCCAGGGACTTCTCACCGGGGAGCTGTTTTTT. It codes for CASSQGLLTGELFF. This chain links TRBV11-2 with TRBJ2-2; tentative D call: TRBD2 (6 bases). Trimming pared 5 bases from V and 4 bases from J, leaving 11 bases between. CDR3 length equals 14 residues. Per germline, CDR1 SGHAT and CDR2 FQNNGV.

The chain employs TRBV7-2 and TRBJ2-7; possibly TRBD2 for D (6 bases). Per germline, CDR1 SGHTA and CDR2 FQGNSA. The ends were cut back, 1 base at V and 2 bases at J, with 6 bases in the middle. This CDR3 comprises 13 residues. This CDR3 is CASSLGLAYEQYF. DNA of the CDR3: TGTGCCAGCAGCTTAGGACTAGCCTACGAGCAGTACTTC.

The chain employs TRBV6-2 or TRBV6-3 and TRBJ2-1, with 8 nucleotides matching TRBD2. Trimming at V came to 6 bases and at J to 0 bases, leaving 4 bases not matched to a gene. Germline V gene sequence: CDR1 MNHEY, CDR2 SVGEGT. This CDR3 is built from 15 residues. The CDR3 DNA reads as TGTGCCAGCAGCTGGAGCGGGAGCTCCTACAATGAGCAGTTCTTC. Its protein product is CASSWSGSSYNEQFF.

The J gene is TRBJ2-1, the V gene TRBV15; D not certain. Germline-derived CDR1 and CDR2 are LNHNV and YYDKDF (reference sequence). Trimming shortened V by 0 bases and J by 5 bases, and 11 bases separated the two germline ends. The CDR3 contains 15 residues. Here the CDR3 DNA reads TGTGCCACCAGCAGAGATCTTCGGCGGAACAATGAGCAGTTCTTC. Translated: CATSRDLRRNNEQFF.

The chain couples TRBV9 to TRBJ2-1; the match to TRBD2 covers 11 bases. CDR3 length equals 16 residues. In germline, CDR1 is SGDLS, CDR2 YYNGEE. V shed 5 bases, J shed 2 bases, and the junction held 6 bases outside the gene matches. CDR3: CASSRIAGGTYNEQFF. The CDR3 region has the DNA TGTGCCAGCAGTCGTATAGCGGGGGGGACCTACAATGAGCAGTTCTTC.